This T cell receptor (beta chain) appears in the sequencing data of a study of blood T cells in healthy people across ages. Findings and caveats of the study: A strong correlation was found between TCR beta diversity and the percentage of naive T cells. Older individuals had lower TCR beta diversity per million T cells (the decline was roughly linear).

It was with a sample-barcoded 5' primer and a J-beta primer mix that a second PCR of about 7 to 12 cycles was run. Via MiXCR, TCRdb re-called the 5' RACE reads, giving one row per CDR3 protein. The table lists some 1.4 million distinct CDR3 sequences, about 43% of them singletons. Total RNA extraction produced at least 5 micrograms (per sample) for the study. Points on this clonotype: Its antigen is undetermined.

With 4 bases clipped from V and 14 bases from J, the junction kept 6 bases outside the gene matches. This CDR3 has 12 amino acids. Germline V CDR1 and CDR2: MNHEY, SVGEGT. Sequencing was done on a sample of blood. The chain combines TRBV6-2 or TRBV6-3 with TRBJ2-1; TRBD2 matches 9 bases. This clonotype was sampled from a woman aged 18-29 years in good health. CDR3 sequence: CASSSSGAREFF. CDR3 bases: TGTGCCAGCAGTTCTAGCGGGGCCAGGGAGTTCTTC.